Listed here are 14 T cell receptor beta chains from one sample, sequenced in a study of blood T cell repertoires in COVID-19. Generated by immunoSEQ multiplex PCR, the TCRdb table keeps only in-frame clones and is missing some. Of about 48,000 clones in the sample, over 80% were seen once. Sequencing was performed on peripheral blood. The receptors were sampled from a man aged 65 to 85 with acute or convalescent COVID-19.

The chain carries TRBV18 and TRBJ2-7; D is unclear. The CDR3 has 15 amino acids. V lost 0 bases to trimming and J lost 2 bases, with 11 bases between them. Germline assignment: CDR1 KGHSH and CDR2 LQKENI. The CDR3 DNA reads TGTGCCAGCTCACCACCGCGTACAGCACCCTACGAGCAGTACTTC. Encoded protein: CASSPPRTAPYEQYF.

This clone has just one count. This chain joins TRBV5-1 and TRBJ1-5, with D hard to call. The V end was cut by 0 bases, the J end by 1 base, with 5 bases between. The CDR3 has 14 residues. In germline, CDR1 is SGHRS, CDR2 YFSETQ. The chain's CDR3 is CASSLAGSNQPQHF. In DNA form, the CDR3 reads TGCGCCAGCAGCTTGGCCGGGAGCAATCAGCCCCAGCATTTT.

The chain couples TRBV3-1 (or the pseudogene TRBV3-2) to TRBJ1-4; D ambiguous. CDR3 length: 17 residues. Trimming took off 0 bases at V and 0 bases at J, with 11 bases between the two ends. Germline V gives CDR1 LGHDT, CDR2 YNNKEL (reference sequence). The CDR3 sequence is CASSQEPSRATNEKLFF. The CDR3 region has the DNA TGTGCCAGCAGCCAAGAGCCTTCCCGAGCAACTAATGAAAAACTGTTTTTT.

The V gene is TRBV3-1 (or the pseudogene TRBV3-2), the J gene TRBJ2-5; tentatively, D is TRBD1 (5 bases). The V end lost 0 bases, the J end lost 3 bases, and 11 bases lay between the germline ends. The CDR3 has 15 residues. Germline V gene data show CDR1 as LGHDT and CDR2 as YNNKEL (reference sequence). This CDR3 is CASSQDLSREETQYF. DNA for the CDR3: TGTGCCAGCAGCCAAGATCTTTCCAGGGAAGAGACCCAGTACTTC.

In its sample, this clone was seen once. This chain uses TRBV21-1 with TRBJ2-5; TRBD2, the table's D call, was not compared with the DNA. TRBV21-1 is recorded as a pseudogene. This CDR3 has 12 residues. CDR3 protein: CAGGATQETQYF. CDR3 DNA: TGTGCCGGGGGGGCTACCCAAGAGACCCAGTACTTC.

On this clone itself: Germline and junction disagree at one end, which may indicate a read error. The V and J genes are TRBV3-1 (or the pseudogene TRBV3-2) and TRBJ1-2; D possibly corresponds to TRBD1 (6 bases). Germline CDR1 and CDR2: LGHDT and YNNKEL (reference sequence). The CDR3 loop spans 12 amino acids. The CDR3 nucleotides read TGTGCCAGCAGCCAAGCCGGAACCTGGACAGCCTTC. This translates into CASSQAGTWTAF.

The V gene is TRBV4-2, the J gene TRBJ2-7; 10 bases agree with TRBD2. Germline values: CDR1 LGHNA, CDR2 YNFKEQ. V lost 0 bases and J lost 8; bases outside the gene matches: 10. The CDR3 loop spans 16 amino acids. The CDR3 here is CASSQDGTSGNPQQYF. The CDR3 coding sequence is TGTGCCAGCAGCCAAGATGGTACTAGCGGGAACCCCCAGCAGTACTTC.

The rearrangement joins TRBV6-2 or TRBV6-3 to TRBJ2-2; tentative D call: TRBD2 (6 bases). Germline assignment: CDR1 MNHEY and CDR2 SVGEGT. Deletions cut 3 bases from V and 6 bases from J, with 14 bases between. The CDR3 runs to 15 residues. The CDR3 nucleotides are TGTGCCAGCAGTTATGGGACTGACGGGGCCGGGGAGCTGTTTTTT. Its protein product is CASSYGTDGAGELFF.

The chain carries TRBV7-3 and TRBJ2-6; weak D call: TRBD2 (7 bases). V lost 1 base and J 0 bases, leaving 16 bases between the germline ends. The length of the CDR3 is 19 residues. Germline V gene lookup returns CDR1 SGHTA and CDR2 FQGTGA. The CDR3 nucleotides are TGTGCCAGCAGCTTAAGGGGGGGCCCGCCGAGCTCTGGGGCCAACGTCCTGACTTTC. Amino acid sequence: CASSLRGGPPSSGANVLTF.

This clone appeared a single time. The CDR3 coding sequence is TGTGCCAGCAGCTTATCGTTTTCCGTATCGCAGTTCTTC. Residues: CASSLSFSVSQFF. This chain joins TRBV7-2 and TRBJ2-1; no definite D call. V lost 2 bases, J lost 12 bases, and 14 bases lay in between. This CDR3 spans 13 amino acids. Germline lookup yields CDR1 SGHTA and CDR2 FQGNSA.

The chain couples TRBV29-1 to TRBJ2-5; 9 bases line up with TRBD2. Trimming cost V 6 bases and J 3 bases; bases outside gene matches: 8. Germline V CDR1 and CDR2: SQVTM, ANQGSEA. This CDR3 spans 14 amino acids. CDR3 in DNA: TGCAGCGTGGAGACTAGCGGAGGCAAAGAGACCCAGTACTTC. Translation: CSVETSGGKETQYF. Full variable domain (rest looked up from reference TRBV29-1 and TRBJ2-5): SAVISQKPSRDICQRGTSLTIQCQVDSQVTMMFWYRQQPGQSLTLIATANQGSEATYESGFVIDKFPISRPNLTFSTLTVSNMSPEDSSIYLCSVETSGGKETQYFGPGTRLLVL.

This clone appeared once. The CDR3 region is CASSIGSQSGELFF. CDR3 coding DNA: TGTGCCAGTAGTATAGGGAGCCAATCCGGGGAGCTGTTTTTT. The V and J genes are TRBV19 and TRBJ2-2; D ambiguous. Between the trimmed V and J ends, which lost 1 base and 6 bases, there was a span of 9 bases. Per the germline V gene, CDR1 is LNHDA and CDR2 is SQIVND (reference sequence). CDR3 length: 14 residues.

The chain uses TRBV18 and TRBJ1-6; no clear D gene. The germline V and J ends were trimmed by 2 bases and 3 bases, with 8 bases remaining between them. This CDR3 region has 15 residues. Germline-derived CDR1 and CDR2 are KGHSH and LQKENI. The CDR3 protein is CASSPSEGYNSPLHF. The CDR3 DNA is TGTGCCAGCTCACCATCTGAGGGCTATAATTCACCCCTCCACTTT. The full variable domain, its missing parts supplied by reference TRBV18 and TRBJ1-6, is NAGVMQNPRHLVRRRGQEARLRCSPMKGHSHVYWYRQLPEEGLKFMVYLQKENIIDESGMPKERFSAEFPKEGPSILRIQQVVRGDSAAYFCASSPSEGYNSPLHFGNGTRLTVT.

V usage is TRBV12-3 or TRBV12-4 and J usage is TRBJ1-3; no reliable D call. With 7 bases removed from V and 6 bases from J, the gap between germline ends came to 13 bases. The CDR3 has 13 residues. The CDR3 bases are TGTGCCAGCAACTCCCCGGGAAAAAACACCATATATTTT. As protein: CASNSPGKNTIYF.